This TCR beta chain was identified during a study of blood T cell repertoires in COVID-19. Study information: The study drew acute and convalescent COVID-19 samples from the United States, Italy and Spain. Sources were T cells, B-cell-depleted T cells, or PBMCs; the material itself was cDNA or gDNA.

V trimming: 7 bases; J trimming: 0 bases; junction bases outside the gene matches: 17. Germline lookup yields CDR1 PRHDT and CDR2 FYEKMQ (reference sequence). There are 19 residues in the CDR3. In Seattle, patients joined the study during active infection and were tracked longitudinally. As originally analysed: Amplification of reference gene primers was used by the study to estimate nucleated cell counts. Data came from immunoSEQ multiplex PCR; TCRdb stores just in-frame clones and leaves some out. The D gene and trimming were derived from the DNA, and the V and J assignments and clone size from that table. Altogether more than 150,000 clones are present, around 90% being singletons, with the ten largest covering 0.55% to 0.6%.

J is TRBJ2-1 and V is TRBV13; TRBD2 aligns across 8 bases. The sequence was collected from a man aged 60 to 69 with COVID-19, enrolled during active disease. Sequencing input: peripheral blood. CDR3 sequence (DNA): TGTGCCAGCACTCCCCGGGCGGGAGGCCGTCAGAGCTCCTACAATGAGCAGTTCTTC. It specifies CASTPRAGGRQSSYNEQFF.